The 22 T cell receptor beta chains below were found in one sample sequenced in a study of T cell repertoires in cytomegalovirus infection. These receptors' antigens are unknown. Each CDR3 protein is one row after TCRdb ran MiXCR on the reads. The sample includes fewer than 850,000 distinct CDR3 sequences, roughly 28% of them seen just once. The starting material was cultured CD8+ T cells from PBMCs, obtained from culture after CMV antigen stimulation. The receptors come from a human donor in good health (CMV status not recorded). Some clones in this sample may be carry-over from other donors' samples.

The chain has TRBV9 and TRBJ1-1, with TRBD1 as a possible D gene (5 bases). This CDR3 has 15 amino acids. Trimming cost V 4 bases and J 4 bases, with 17 bases left between them. The V gene's germline CDR1 is SGDLS and CDR2 YYNGEE. CDR3 sequence reads: CASSSEGRRGTEAFF. The CDR3 DNA reads TGTGCCAGCAGCTCGGAGGGGCGCCGAGGCACTGAAGCTTTCTTT. Drawing the rest from reference TRBV9 and TRBJ1-1, the complete variable domain is DSGVTQTPKHLITATGQRVTLRCSPRSGDLSVYWYQQSLDQGLQFLIQYYNGEERAKGNILERFSAQQFPDLHSELNLSSLELGDSALYFCASSSEGRRGTEAFFGQGTRLTVV.

This clonotype showed up just once. The chain carries TRBV4-1 and TRBJ2-1; TRBD2 matches 8 bases. Germline CDR1 reads MGHRA; CDR2 reads YSYEKL. The ends lost 0 bases at V and 8 bases at J; junction bases unmatched: 12. The CDR3 sequence is 17 residues long. CDR3 nucleotide sequence: TGCGCCAGCAGCCAAGATCGGGGGGGCTATCCATTAGATGAGCAGTTCTTC. It yields the protein CASSQDRGGYPLDEQFF.

There are a few counts of this clonotype. V is TRBV28 and J is TRBJ1-1, with 9 bases identical to TRBD1. The V segment lost 4 bases and the J segment 10 bases; nucleotides outside the gene matches: 16. This CDR3 comprises 16 residues. Germline-derived CDR1 and CDR2 are MDHEN and SYDVKM. The chain's CDR3 is CASSYPALTGGRSAFF. The CDR3 nucleotides read TGTGCCAGCAGTTACCCTGCCTTAACAGGGGGCCGTTCAGCTTTCTTT.

This clonotype was counted ten times or more. The chain has TRBV7-6 and TRBJ2-1, with a tentative D call TRBD2 (6 bases). This CDR3 is 15 amino acids long. Trimming removed 4 bases at V and 2 bases at J, with 12 bases between. From germline, CDR1 is SGHVS and CDR2 FNYEAQ. CDR3 nucleotides: TGTGCCAGCAGCTACACGACGGGAGCCTACAATGAGCAGTTCTTC. It yields the protein CASSYTTGAYNEQFF.

This clonotype was counted between two and nine times. The chain has TRBV5-1 and TRBJ1-3, with D possibly TRBD1 on 5 matching bases. V lost 6 bases and J 1 base, leaving 8 bases between the germline ends. Germline CDR1 is SGHRS and CDR2 is YFSETQ. This CDR3 has 13 residues. The CDR3: CASTTASGNTIYF. CDR3 nucleotides: TGCGCCAGCACGACAGCTTCTGGAAACACCATATATTTT. The full variable domain, completed using reference TRBV5-1 and TRBJ1-3, is KAGVTQTPRYLIKTRGQQVTLSCSPISGHRSVSWYQQTPGQGLQFLFEYFSETQRNKGNFPGRFSGRQFSNSRSEMNVSTLELGDSALYLCASTTASGNTIYFGEGSWLTVV.

This chain connects TRBV5-5 to TRBJ2-1, with 10 bases fitting TRBD2. The CDR3 contains 17 residues. V shed 4 bases and J 5 bases; nucleotides not matched to a gene: 12. CDR1 is SGHKS and CDR2 is YYEKEE in the germline V gene (reference sequence). The CDR3 sequence is CASSQRGGQMNDNEQFF. The CDR3 region has the DNA TGTGCCAGCAGCCAGCGGGGGGGCCAGATGAACGACAATGAGCAGTTCTTC.

The J gene is TRBJ1-2, the V gene TRBV5-4; 12 nucleotides agree with TRBD1. Trimming removed 5 bases from V and 3 bases from J; junction bases left unmatched: 8. Germline assignment: CDR1 SGHNT and CDR2 YYREEE (reference sequence). The CDR3 covers 16 residues. The CDR3 coding sequence is TGTGCCAGCAGTTCACCCGGGACAGGGGGCTACTATGGCTACACCTTC. Its protein is CASSSPGTGGYYGYTF.

This clonotype was counted ten times or more. The V gene is TRBV6-1, the J gene TRBJ2-2, with D unclear. The CDR3 sequence is 13 residues long. V shed 5 bases and J shed 3 bases, with 7 bases lying between them. Germline CDR1 MNHNS, CDR2 SASEGT. The CDR3 loop reads CASSYTDTGELFF. Here the CDR3 DNA reads TGTGCCAGCAGTTACACGGACACCGGGGAGCTGTTTTTT.

Regarding this clonotype: A read error may produce the germline difference seen at one junction end. This chain uses TRBV6-2 or TRBV6-3 with TRBJ2-2; D is unclear. From germline, CDR1 is MNHEY and CDR2 SVGEGT. The CDR3 runs 15 residues. The CDR3 sequence is CAGSYILENTGELFF. For the CDR3, the DNA is TGTGCCGGCAGTTATATTCTCGAGAACACCGGGGAGCTGTTTTTT.

The V and J genes are TRBV7-3 and TRBJ2-4; D gene unclear. Germline-derived CDR1 and CDR2 are SGHTA and FQGTGA. CDR3 length: 16 amino acids. V shed 2 bases and J shed 1 base, with 12 bases lying between them. CDR3 in amino acids: CASSLLDSRAKNIQYF. Written as DNA, the CDR3 is TGTGCCAGCAGCTTACTCGACTCTCGGGCCAAAAACATTCAGTACTTC.

The chain employs TRBV10-2 and TRBJ1-1; D is uncertain. V was clipped by 2 bases and J by 4 bases, with 11 bases between them. The length of the CDR3 is 14 residues. CDR1 and CDR2 from the germline V gene are WSHSY and SAAADI. The CDR3 region is CASSETLLGTEAFF. CDR3 nucleotides: TGCGCCAGCAGTGAGACGTTATTGGGCACTGAAGCTTTCTTT.

The chain employs TRBV24-1 and TRBJ2-6; tentative D call: TRBD2 (6 bases). Germline V gene data show CDR1 as KGHDR and CDR2 as SFDVKD. The CDR3 is 14 residues long. Trimming removed 6 bases from V and 2 bases from J, with 7 bases in between. As DNA, the CDR3 is TGTGCCACCAGTCCGGGGGCTGGGGCCAACGTCCTGACTTTC. This gives the protein CATSPGAGANVLTF.

This rearrangement joins TRBV7-9 to TRBJ2-2, with D possibly TRBD1 on 6 matching bases. V was cut by 5 bases and J by 8 bases, with 15 bases left in between. The CDR3 contains 14 residues. Germline V CDR1 and CDR2: SEHNR, FQNEAQ (reference sequence). The CDR3 nucleotides are TGTGCCAGCAGCCCACCACAGGGTTCGGGGGAGCTGTTTTTT. Translation: CASSPPQGSGELFF. Full variable domain (rest looked up from reference TRBV7-9 and TRBJ2-2): DTGVSQNPRHKITKRGQNVTFRCDPISEHNRLYWYRQTLGQGPEFLTYFQNEAQLEKSRLLSDRFSAERPKGSFSTLEIQRTEQGDSAMYLCASSPPQGSGELFFGEGSRLTVL.

This clonotype was counted only a few times. V and J are TRBV27 and TRBJ2-4, with 8 bases lining up with TRBD2. Losses at the gene ends were 3 bases for V and 0 bases for J; bases not matched to a gene: 1. This CDR3 has 15 residues. Per the germline V gene, CDR1 is MNHEY and CDR2 is SMNVEV (reference sequence). Here the CDR3 DNA reads TGTGCCAGCAGTTTCGGGGGGGGAGCCAAAAACATTCAGTACTTC. This gives the protein CASSFGGGAKNIQYF.

This clonotype was found a few times. The chain carries TRBV7-6 and TRBJ2-2; 7 positions match TRBD1. With V trimmed by 1 base and J by 1 base, 6 bases remained unmatched. Germline V gene lookup returns CDR1 SGHVS and CDR2 FNYEAQ. The CDR3 consists of 17 residues. CDR3 sequence (DNA): TGTGCCAGCAGCTTAGAGACAGGGCTCCTGAACACCGGGGAGCTGTTTTTT. This codes for CASSLETGLLNTGELFF.

This clonotype has only a few counts. The chain carries TRBV7-8 and TRBJ1-1; no definite D call. Deletions cut 7 bases from V and 1 base from J, with 10 bases between. Germline values: CDR1 SGHVS, CDR2 FQNEAQ. CDR3 length: 13 residues. The CDR3 reads CASTISENTEAFF. The CDR3 coding sequence is TGTGCCAGCACTATATCGGAGAACACTGAAGCTTTCTTT.

A few counts support this clonotype. This chain links TRBV7-8 with TRBJ1-6; D is perhaps TRBD1 (5 bases). With 5 bases removed from V and 0 bases from J, the gap between germline ends came to 14 bases. Germline CDR1 reads SGHVS; CDR2 reads FQNEAQ. The CDR3 is 17 amino acids. This CDR3 is CASSADSISSYNSPLHF. In DNA, the CDR3 is TGTGCCAGCAGCGCCGACAGCATATCCTCCTATAATTCACCCCTCCACTTT.

This sequence joins TRBV28 and TRBJ1-2; possibly TRBD1 for D (5 bases). The germline V and J ends were trimmed by 2 bases and 4 bases, with 11 bases remaining between them. Germline V gene lookup returns CDR1 MDHEN and CDR2 SYDVKM. This CDR3 is 14 amino acids long. The chain's CDR3 is CASSLVGVGYGYTF. DNA of the CDR3: TGTGCCAGCAGTTTAGTGGGGGTCGGCTATGGCTACACCTTC.

The V and J genes are TRBV27 and TRBJ2-1; D perhaps matches TRBD2 (7 bases). Trimming shortened V by 0 bases and J by 8 bases, and 20 bases separated the two germline ends. Germline V gene data show CDR1 as MNHEY and CDR2 as SMNVEV (reference sequence). The CDR3 runs 17 residues. The CDR3 loop reads CASSLSGGGAFRDEQFF. The CDR3 DNA follows: TGTGCCAGCAGTTTATCAGGAGGGGGGGCCTTTCGCGATGAGCAGTTCTTC.

The rearrangement links TRBV4-1 to TRBJ2-7; TRBD1 matches 7 bases. J was trimmed by 2 bases and V by 0 bases; bases with no gene match: 10. CDR1 and CDR2 (germline): MGHRA, YSYEKL. This CDR3 comprises 17 residues. The CDR3 loop is CASSQEVMGQGAYEQYF. The CDR3 DNA reads as TGCGCCAGCAGCCAAGAGGTCATGGGGCAGGGGGCCTACGAGCAGTACTTC.

The sample holds a few counts of this clonotype. The J gene is TRBJ2-7, the V gene TRBV6-2 or TRBV6-3, with D perhaps TRBD1 or TRBD2 (5 bases each). Germline V gene lookup returns CDR1 MNHEY and CDR2 SVGEGT. This CDR3 comprises 13 residues. Trimming cost V 2 bases and J 7 bases, with 12 bases left between them. CDR3 sequence (DNA): TGTGCCAGCAGTTACCAGGGAGCTGGGGAGCAGTACGTC. It encodes CASSYQGAGEQYV.

This clonotype has ten or more counts. The CDR3 coding sequence is TGTGCCAGCAGCTTATTAATGGACCCTACCGGGGGTGATAATGAAAAACTGTTTTTT. Residues: CASSLLMDPTGGDNEKLFF. The V and J genes are TRBV7-6 and TRBJ1-4; D possibly corresponds to TRBD1 (5 bases). CDR1 is SGHVS, CDR2 FNYEAQ, per germline. With 2 bases removed from V and 4 bases from J, the gap between germline ends came to 23 bases. The CDR3 covers 19 residues.